Listed here is a single TCR beta chain. This clonotype was recorded many times. Its antigen has not been determined. It has no much larger one-base neighbor in the sample; base qualities were not kept. TCR beta repertoires were profiled from peripheral blood of about a dozen young patients with multiple sclerosis to demonstrate the VDJtools post-analysis software. The multiple sclerosis patients were children and adolescents between 6 and 15 years of age. The sample comes from a study of post-analysis software for immune sequencing data (dated by TCRdb to the mid-2010s). Regarding the complete study: Recorded disease courses included relapsing-remitting, secondary progressive and progressive-relapsing multiple sclerosis, with some patients lacking subtype annotation. A subset of samples was prepared in parallel using single-end sample barcoding, then pooled and co-amplified after Illumina adapter ligation. The patient repertoires were set against about eleven previously published healthy control repertoires from donors whose ages ranged from 6 to 25 years. General conclusions and limits of the study: When samples were clustered directly using the F measure, samples prepared in the same batch co-clustered strongly, which prompted a batch-effect correction. Normalized Chao1 diversity was significantly lower in multiple sclerosis patients than controls, suggesting substantial peripheral T-cell clonal expansion. A handful of TRBV segments, including TRBV5-6, TRBV5-1 and TRBV20-1, were significantly more frequent in patients than controls. The control group was slightly older than the multiple sclerosis patient group.

Libraries were made using PCR. TCRdb records Illumina HiSeq 2500 as the sequencer. Unique molecular identifiers were incorporated into TCR beta cDNA libraries to reduce PCR and sequencing biases. Roughly 0.5 million cDNA molecules were obtained per 1 to 10 million input T cells, so each molecule approximated one T cell. The patient libraries were prepared and sequenced using the same protocol as the earlier healthy control dataset. Within a given batch, samples were prepared together, multiplexed and sequenced on the same HiSeq lane. In the source study's methods: Raw barcoded reads were processed with MIGEC, and single-read molecular identifier groups were discarded before consensus assembly and CDR3 extraction. VDJtools was used for post-analysis of the clonotype tables, and diversity was normalized by down-sampling every dataset to the size of the smallest sample. To correct batch-related cross-sample contamination, repertoire overlap clustering matched CDR3 amino acid sequences but not nucleotide sequences. TCRdb took the public reads, trimmed them with fastp at Q25, ran MiXCR for clone calling and kept in-frame beta chains. Rows with one shared CDR3 protein collapse into an entry with the most common genes and DNA. TCRdb's processing, not the study's, gives the V and J calls here. In all, the sample holds about 800,000 distinct CDR3 sequences, and about 32% of those were seen once. The ten largest clones capture under 0.7% of the sample.

CDR1 and CDR2 are drawn from the germline V gene: SGDLS, YYNGEE. Inclusive of the bounding cysteine and phenylalanine, the CDR3 is 18 residues long. Only the CDR3 part of the read is kept: 54 bases, read in frame from the first base. The junction shows trimming of 0 bases on V and 0 bases on J, plus 19 bases between the germline ends. The sequence is built from TRBV9 and TRBJ2-7, with no reliable assignment of the D segment. This TCR derives from a girl aged 10 to 17 with multiple sclerosis. The sample consisted of blood. In nucleotide form, the sequence is TGTGCCAGCAGCGTAGGTACTGGGTGGCTAACGGGCTCCTACGAGCAGTACTTC. Its translation reads: CASSVGTGWLTGSYEQYF.